These 9 T cell receptor beta chains share one sample of origin, sequenced in a study of beta chain features in type 1 diabetes. Expressed TCRB transcripts were sequenced because the entire RNA isolate underwent reverse transcription. Using immunoSEQ multiplex PCR, the repertoire was profiled, and TCRdb retains in-frame clones only, with some absent. The sample contains 150,000 or so clones, approximately 9.8% of which appear only once. Source material: central memory CD4+ T cells from blood. Source of these receptors: a woman aged 40 to 50 in good health.

This clone was seen a handful of times. The V gene is TRBV19, the J gene TRBJ2-2, with 7 bases that match TRBD2. Trimming cost V 6 bases and J 0 bases; bases outside gene matches: 13. The germline CDR1 and CDR2 sequences are LNHDA and SQIVND (reference sequence). The CDR3 loop spans 18 amino acids. In DNA, the CDR3 is TGTGCCAGTAGGCGCCGCCCCGGGAGGACAACGAACACCGGGGAGCTGTTTTTT. Amino acids: CASRRRPGRTTNTGELFF.

The V gene is TRBV4-1, the J gene TRBJ1-3; 9 bases align to TRBD1. The germline gives CDR1 MGHRA, CDR2 YSYEKL. V lost 2 bases to trimming and J lost 3 bases; unmatched junction nucleotides: 5. The CDR3 has 16 residues. CDR3 bases: TGCGCCAGCAGCCAACAGGAGACAGGGGGTGGAAACACCATATATTTT. Amino acid sequence: CASSQQETGGGNTIYF.

The chain recombines TRBV18 with TRBJ1-5; 7 nucleotides agree with TRBD1. There are 16 residues in the CDR3. Germline CDR1 is KGHSH and CDR2 is LQKENI. V was pared by 2 bases and J by 7 bases, with 11 bases of the junction left unmatched. Here the CDR3 reads CASSPRGPGSDQPQHF. DNA of the CDR3: TGTGCCAGCTCACCAAGGGGGCCAGGGAGTGACCAGCCCCAGCATTTT.

This clone was found a few times. The V gene is TRBV5-4, the J gene TRBJ2-7; TRBD2 matches 9 bases. The germline V gene has CDR1 SGHNT and CDR2 YYREEE (reference sequence). The J segment lost 6 bases and the V segment lost 0 bases, leaving 7 bases of the junction unmatched. The CDR3 runs 15 residues. The CDR3 here is CASSLVKAGGREQYF. CDR3 in DNA: TGTGCCAGCAGCTTGGTGAAGGCGGGGGGGCGCGAGCAGTACTTC.

The chain uses TRBV20-1 and TRBJ2-7, with D perhaps TRBD1 (5 bases). The CDR3 extends over 11 amino acids. The V end was cut by 6 bases, the J end by 6 bases, with 12 bases between. Germline CDR1 DFQATT, CDR2 SNEGSKA (reference sequence). The CDR3 DNA reads as TGCAGTGCCAGGGAAAGTGTCGAGCAGTACTTC. It yields the protein CSARESVEQYF.

This clone was seen a few times. The V gene is TRBV27, the J gene TRBJ2-1; TRBD1 agrees at 9 bases. The CDR3 is made up of 15 amino acids. Losses at the gene ends were 6 bases for V and 7 bases for J; bases not matched to a gene: 10. Per germline, CDR1 MNHEY and CDR2 SMNVEV (reference sequence). CDR3 sequence reads: CASRGTRDRANEQFF. The DNA for the CDR3 is TGTGCCAGCAGAGGGACCCGGGACAGGGCGAATGAGCAGTTCTTC.

In DNA, the CDR3 is TGTGCCAGCAGCGAGGGAGGGGGGACCAAAAACATTCAGTACTTC. It codes for CASSEGGGTKNIQYF. The chain uses TRBV7-2 and TRBJ2-4, with D maybe TRBD2 (7 bases). V was trimmed by 5 bases and J by 2 bases, leaving 13 bases between them. Germline V lookup: CDR1 SGHTA, CDR2 FQGNSA. The CDR3 loop spans 15 amino acids.

This clone appeared many times. The V gene is TRBV7-2, the J gene TRBJ2-1; D unclear. V dropped 5 bases and J dropped 9 bases, with 17 bases sitting between them. The V gene's germline CDR1 is SGHTA and CDR2 FQGNSA. This CDR3 is built from 14 residues. This chain's CDR3 is CASSIGAFRSEQFF. The CDR3 nucleotides read TGTGCCAGCAGCATCGGAGCCTTTCGGAGTGAGCAGTTCTTC.

This clone was recorded a few times. The rearrangement uses TRBV2 and TRBJ1-2; D is possibly TRBD1 (5 bases). V gave up 6 bases and J gave up 3 bases, with 8 bases separating them. The CDR3 loop spans 12 amino acids. Germline CDR1 and CDR2: SNHLY and FYNNEI. CDR3 region: CASSGGDYGYTF. Here the CDR3 DNA reads TGTGCCAGCAGCGGAGGGGACTATGGCTACACCTTC.